This TCR beta chain came from a study of identical twins. Via MiXCR, TCRdb re-called the 5' RACE reads, giving one row per CDR3 protein. The sample has about 530,000 distinct CDR3 sequences, 15% seen once. In regard to this clonotype: Compared with germline, one end of the junction differs, possibly owing to a read error.

The CDR3 length is 15 residues. Looked up from germline, CDR1 is MGHRA and CDR2 is YSYEKL. This sample was shared with a second study, whose subject was yellow fever vaccine responses in identical twins.

The sequencing sample was made of CD4+ T cells sorted from blood. J is TRBJ2-1 and V is TRBV4-1; weak D call: TRBD2 (5 bases). The TCR was taken from a woman aged 18-30 years in good health. CDR3 sequence reads: CASSQAREAYNEQFF. Written as DNA, the CDR3 is TGCGCCAGCAGCCAAGCCCGGGAAGCCTACAATGAACAGTTCTTC.